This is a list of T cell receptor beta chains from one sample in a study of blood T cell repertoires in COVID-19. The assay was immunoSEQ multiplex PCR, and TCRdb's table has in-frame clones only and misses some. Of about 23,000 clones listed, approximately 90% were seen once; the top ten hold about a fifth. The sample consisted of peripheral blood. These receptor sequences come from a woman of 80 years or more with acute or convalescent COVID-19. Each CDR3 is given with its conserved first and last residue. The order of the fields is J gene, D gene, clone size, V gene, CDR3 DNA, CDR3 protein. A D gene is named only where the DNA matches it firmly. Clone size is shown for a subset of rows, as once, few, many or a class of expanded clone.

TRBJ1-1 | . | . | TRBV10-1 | TGCGCCAGCAGTGAGTCGGGGTTGCACAGGACTGAAGCTTTCTTT | CASSESGLHRTEAFF
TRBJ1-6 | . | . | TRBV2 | TGTGCCAGCACGATATGGGGCAGGACCAATTCACCCCTCCACTTT | CASTIWGRTNSPLHF
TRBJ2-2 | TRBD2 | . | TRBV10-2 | TGCGCCAGCAGGACTAGCGGGGGGGATGGCGGGGAGCTGTTTTTT | CASRTSGGDGGELFF
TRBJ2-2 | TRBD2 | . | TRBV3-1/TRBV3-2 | TGTGCCAGCAGCCAAGAAAATCTGGCCAGCGGGGGGCCAACAAACACCGGGGAGCTGTTTTTT | CASSQENLASGGPTNTGELFF
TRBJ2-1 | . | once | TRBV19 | TGTGCCAGTAGTCTAGACAGGACAATTGAGCAGTTCTTC | CASSLDRTIEQFF
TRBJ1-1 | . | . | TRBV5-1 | TGCGCCAGCAGCCCTAGAGCCGGAGGAGGGGTAAACACTGAAGCTTTCTTT | CASSPRAGGGVNTEAFF
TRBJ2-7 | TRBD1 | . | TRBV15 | TGTGCCACCAGCCCCCGGGACAGGGGGAACTACGAGCAGTACTTC | CATSPRDRGNYEQYF
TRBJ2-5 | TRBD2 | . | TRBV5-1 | TGCGCCAGCAGCCCTGGTACTAGCGGGAGATCAGAGACCCAGTACTTC | CASSPGTSGRSETQYF
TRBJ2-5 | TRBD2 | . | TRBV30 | TGTGCCTGGAGTGTACCGGGACTACCTCGTCAAGAGACCCAGTACTTC | CAWSVPGLPRQETQYF
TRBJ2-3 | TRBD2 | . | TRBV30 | TGTGCCTGGAGTGCGGGAGGAACAGATACGCAGTATTTT | CAWSAGGTDTQYF
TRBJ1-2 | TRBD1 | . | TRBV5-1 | TGCGCCAGCCGGACAGGGTCCCGTTTAGACTATGGCTACACCTTC | CASRTGSRLDYGYTF
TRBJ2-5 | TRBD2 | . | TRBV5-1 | TGCGCCAGCAGCTTGGACCGGACTAGCGGGGGGACCCAGTACTTC | CASSLDRTSGGTQYF
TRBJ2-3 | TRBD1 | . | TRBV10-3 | TGTGCCATCGGCCTGGGGGGACAGGGGACAGATACGCAGTATTTT | CAIGLGGQGTDTQYF
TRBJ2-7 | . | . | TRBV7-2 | TGTGCCAGCAGCCTGACCGGAGTGAATTCCTACGAGCAGTACTTC | CASSLTGVNSYEQYF
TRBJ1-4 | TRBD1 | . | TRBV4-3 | TGCGCCAGCAGCCGCCAGGGGGGCCAGGGGGCCGATACTAATGAAAAACTGTTTTTT | CASSRQGGQGADTNEKLFF
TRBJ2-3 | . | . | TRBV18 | TGTGCCAGCTCACCTGACAGGACCTACACAGATACGCAGTATTTT | CASSPDRTYTDTQYF
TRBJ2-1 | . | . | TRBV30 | TGTGCCTGGAGTGACTCATGGACAGCCTACAATGAGCAGTTCTTC | CAWSDSWTAYNEQFF
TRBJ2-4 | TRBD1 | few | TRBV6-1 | TGTGCCAGCAGAGAACTGACAGGGATGGGTAGGGGGGCCAAAAACATTCAGTACTTC | CASRELTGMGRGAKNIQYF
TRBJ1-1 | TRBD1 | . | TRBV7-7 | TGTGCTAGCAGCGCAGACAGGGAGGCTGAAGCTTTCTTT | CASSADREAEAFF
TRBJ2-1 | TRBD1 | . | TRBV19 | TGTGCCAGTAGTACCGGACAGGGCAAGTCCTACAATGAGCAGTTCTTC | CASSTGQGKSYNEQFF
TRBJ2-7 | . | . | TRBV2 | TGTGCCAGCAGTAGAAGTCAGAACTCCTACGAGCAGTACTTC | CASSRSQNSYEQYF
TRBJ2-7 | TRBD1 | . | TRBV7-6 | TGTGCCAGCAGCCCCCTGGACCGGGACAGGGCCTACGAGCAGTACTTC | CASSPLDRDRAYEQYF
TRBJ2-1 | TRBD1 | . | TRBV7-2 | TGTGCCAGCAGCTTGGACAGGGGCATAGGGAATGAGCAGTTCTTC | CASSLDRGIGNEQFF
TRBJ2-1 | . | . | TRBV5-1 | TGCGCCAGCAGAGAAGCGGCGAGCTCCTACAATGAGCAGTTCTTC | CASREAASSYNEQFF
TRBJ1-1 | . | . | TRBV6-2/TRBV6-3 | TGTGCCAGCAGTTTTACAAGCGGTCATCTTCCGACTGAAGCTTTCTTT | CASSFTSGHLPTEAFF
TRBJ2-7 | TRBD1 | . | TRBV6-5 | TGTGCCAGCAGGCCAGACAGGGGGCACGACGAGCAGTACTTC | CASRPDRGHDEQYF
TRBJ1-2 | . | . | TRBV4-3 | TGCGCCAGCAGCCAAGAACGACCGGACAGCATTTATGGCTACACCTTC | CASSQERPDSIYGYTF
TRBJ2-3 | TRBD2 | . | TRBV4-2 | TGTGCCAGCACTAGCGGGGGGGCCGCCACAGATACGCAGTATTTT | CASTSGGAATDTQYF
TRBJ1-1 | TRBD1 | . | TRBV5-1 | TGCGCCAGCAGCCCCGACAGGGGGCAGAGCACTGAAGCTTTCTTT | CASSPDRGQSTEAFF
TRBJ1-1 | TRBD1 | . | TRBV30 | TGTGCCTGGAGTTTGACAGGGACGGGGGCAAAGGCTTTCTTT | CAWSLTGTGAKAFF
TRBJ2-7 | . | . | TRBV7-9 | TGTGCCAGCAGCTTAAGGGACAACTACGAGCAGTACTTC | CASSLRDNYEQYF
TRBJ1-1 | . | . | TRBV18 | TGTGCCAGCTCACCCCAGGGTGGCGGCATGAACACTGAAGCTTTCTTT | CASSPQGGGMNTEAFF
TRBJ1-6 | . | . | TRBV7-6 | TGTGCCAGCGGCACAACAGGGCGGAATTCACCCCTCCACTTT | CASGTTGRNSPLHF
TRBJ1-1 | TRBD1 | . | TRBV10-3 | TGTGCCATCAGAAGGACAGGGGGAGGGGACACTGAAGCTTTCTTT | CAIRRTGGGDTEAFF
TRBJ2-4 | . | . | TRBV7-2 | TGTGCCAGCAGCTCCCGGGGGGCGAGAACCAAAAACATTCAGTACTTC | CASSSRGARTKNIQYF
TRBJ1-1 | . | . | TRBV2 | TGTGCCAGCAGTAAGGCACGGGGGGTGGGTGAAGCTTTCTTT | CASSKARGVGEAFF
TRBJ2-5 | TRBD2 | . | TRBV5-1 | TGCGCCAGCAGCTCCTCTCTAGCGGGGGGCCAGACCCAGTACTTC | CASSSSLAGGQTQYF
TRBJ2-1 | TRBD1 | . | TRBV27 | TGTGCCAGCAGTTTACTACAGGGGGCAGGGTCGCAGTTCTTC | CASSLLQGAGSQFF
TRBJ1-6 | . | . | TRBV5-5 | TGTGCCAGCAGCTTGCCCCCACTGGAGGGTGCACCCCTCCACTTT | CASSLPPLEGAPLHF
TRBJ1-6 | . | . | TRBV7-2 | TGTGCCAGCAGCCCAAACTTTATGAATTCACCCCTCCACTTT | CASSPNFMNSPLHF
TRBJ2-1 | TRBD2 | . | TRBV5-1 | TGCGCCAGCAGCCCTACAGGGACTAGCGGGGGGCTAGATGAGCAGTTCTTC | CASSPTGTSGGLDEQFF
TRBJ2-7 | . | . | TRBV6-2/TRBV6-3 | TGTGCCAGCAGTTCCCCACGGGCAGGGCCGGACGAGCAGTACTTC | CASSSPRAGPDEQYF